Following are 22 T cell receptor beta chains from one sample sequenced in a study of T cell changes during pregnancy in multiple sclerosis (dated by TCRdb to about 2019). The library was built by means of the immunoSEQ multiplex PCR assay. This immuneACCESS table, as held by TCRdb, lists in-frame sequences with V and J called but not all clones. Of the missing ones, under half trace to an unresolved V gene in checked studies; the others have no known cause. This sample gives fewer than 85,000 clones in total; around 90% of them show up just once. The ten largest make up 1.5% to 2% of the sample. The sequencing used peripheral blood, collected in the first trimester of pregnancy. These receptors came from a female donor in good health, enrolled as a control in a pregnancy study.

This sequence joins TRBV7-9 and TRBJ2-1; 14 nucleotides line up with TRBD2. The germline gives CDR1 SEHNR, CDR2 FQNEAQ (reference sequence). The CDR3 contains 16 residues. The junction had 3 bases not matched to a gene; V was cut back by 5 bases and J by 3 bases. CDR3 bases: TGTGCCAGCAGCCCGGGACTAGCGGGAGACTACAATGAGCAGTTCTTC. Translation gives CASSPGLAGDYNEQFF.

This clone was seen once. The chain joins TRBV10-3 to TRBJ2-5; D perhaps matches TRBD2 (6 bases). The germline V and J ends were trimmed by 3 bases and 4 bases, with 21 bases remaining between them. Germline-derived CDR1 and CDR2 are ENHRY and SYGVKD. The CDR3 runs 17 residues. CDR3 coding DNA: TGTGCCATCAGTGACCGAAGCCGGGAGCATGGGCGAGAGACCCAGTACTTC. Translated: CAISDRSREHGRETQYF.

The chain has TRBV27 and TRBJ2-2; TRBD2 might be the D (6 bases). V was clipped by 8 bases and J by 0 bases, with 7 bases between them. Germline V gives CDR1 MNHEY, CDR2 SMNVEV (reference sequence). CDR3 length equals 13 residues. The CDR3 loop reads CASGRPNTGELFF. Written as DNA, the CDR3 is TGTGCCAGCGGGAGGCCGAACACCGGGGAGCTGTTTTTT.

This chain uses TRBV5-1 with TRBJ2-3; maybe TRBD1 (5 bases). V dropped 3 bases and J dropped 4 bases, with 9 bases sitting between them. This CDR3 region has 13 residues. Germline CDR1 reads SGHRS; CDR2 reads YFSETQ. CDR3 coding DNA: TGCGCCAGCAGCTCGGTCAGGGCAGATACGCAGTATTTT. It translates to CASSSVRADTQYF.

The rearrangement uses TRBV11-2 and TRBJ2-6, with D maybe TRBD1 (6 bases). The CDR3 runs 15 residues. Trimming shortened V by 5 bases and J by 4 bases, and 12 bases separated the two germline ends. In germline, CDR1 is SGHAT, CDR2 FQNNGV. This CDR3 reads CASSPNRVGANVLTF. Written as DNA, the CDR3 is TGTGCCAGCAGCCCAAACAGGGTCGGGGCCAACGTCCTGACTTTC.

The chain carries TRBV18 and TRBJ1-5, with D possibly TRBD1 on 5 matching bases. V lost 4 bases, J lost 1 base, and 14 bases lay in between. The CDR3 loop spans 16 amino acids. CDR1 is KGHSH and CDR2 is LQKENI in the germline V gene. This CDR3 reads CASSLNRQPSNQPQHF. The CDR3 DNA is TGTGCCAGCTCACTGAATAGACAGCCCAGCAATCAGCCCCAGCATTTT.

The rearrangement links TRBV6-4 to TRBJ2-7; 8 positions match TRBD2. Germline V gene data show CDR1 as MRHNA and CDR2 as SNTAGT. This CDR3 is 14 amino acids long. The V and J ends lost 8 bases and 0 bases, in that order; junction bases with no gene match: 6. The CDR3 sequence: CASLSSGHSYEQYF. The CDR3 DNA is TGTGCCAGCCTTTCTAGCGGGCACTCCTACGAGCAGTACTTC.

This clone was seen a single time. The chain links TRBV7-9 to TRBJ2-5; no definite D call. Deletions cut 5 bases from V and 5 bases from J, with 12 bases between. CDR3 length: 13 residues. Germline V CDR1 and CDR2: SEHNR, FQNEAQ (reference sequence). CDR3 sequence reads: CASSNEPPETQYF. The CDR3 DNA is TGTGCCAGCAGCAACGAGCCCCCGGAGACCCAGTACTTC.

Here the CDR3 reads CASSDGTRSNQPQHF. The CDR3 nucleotides are TGTGCCAGCAGTGATGGTACACGTAGCAATCAGCCCCAGCATTTT. The rearrangement links TRBV2 to TRBJ1-5; D is ambiguous. The CDR3 runs 15 residues. Trimming stripped 3 bases from V and 0 bases from J, with 9 bases between. Germline V gene sequence: CDR1 SNHLY, CDR2 FYNNEI.

The rearrangement joins TRBV19 to TRBJ2-5, with 9 nucleotides matching TRBD1. V shed 4 bases, J shed 5 bases, and the junction held 8 bases outside the gene matches. Germline-derived CDR1 and CDR2 are LNHDA and SQIVND (reference sequence). The CDR3 extends over 15 amino acids. The CDR3 bases are TGTGCCAGTAGTACAGGGACAGGGAGGGTCGAGACCCAGTACTTC. This sequence encodes CASSTGTGRVETQYF.

The V call is TRBV5-1, the J call TRBJ2-2; D gene ambiguous. The CDR3 extends over 13 amino acids. Trimming pared 2 bases from V and 5 bases from J, leaving 7 bases between. Germline V gives CDR1 SGHRS, CDR2 YFSETQ. CDR3 DNA: TGCGCCAGCAGCTTCTTCGGGACCGGGGAGCTGTTTTTT. Its protein product is CASSFFGTGELFF. The entire variable domain, with the rest obtained from reference TRBV5-1 and TRBJ2-2, is as follows: KAGVTQTPRYLIKTRGQQVTLSCSPISGHRSVSWYQQTPGQGLQFLFEYFSETQRNKGNFPGRFSGRQFSNSRSEMNVSTLELGDSALYLCASSFFGTGELFFGEGSRLTVL.

V is TRBV11-2 and J is TRBJ2-3, with 12 bases fitting TRBD2. The V gene end was trimmed by 1 base and the J gene end by 0 bases; junction bases not matched to a gene: 8. This CDR3 spans 19 amino acids. In germline, CDR1 is SGHAT, CDR2 FQNNGV. In DNA form, the CDR3 reads TGTGCCAGCAGCTTAGGAGTACTAGCGGGAGGCCCAAGCACAGATACGCAGTATTTT. Protein: CASSLGVLAGGPSTDTQYF.

The chain employs TRBV2 and TRBJ2-2; 9 bases match TRBD1. The germline V gene encodes CDR1 SNHLY and CDR2 FYNNEI. The junction had 11 bases not matched to a gene; V was cut back by 7 bases and J by 5 bases. This CDR3 region has 16 residues. CDR3 sequence reads: CASNLRTGAVTGELFF. CDR3 coding DNA: TGTGCCAGCAACTTACGGACAGGGGCGGTAACCGGGGAGCTGTTTTTT.

The rearrangement links TRBV7-6 to TRBJ2-7; a possible D gene is TRBD1 (6 bases). Germline values: CDR1 SGHVS, CDR2 FNYEAQ. This CDR3 contains 15 residues. With 1 base removed from V and 3 bases from J, the gap between germline ends came to 13 bases. Here the CDR3 DNA reads TGTGCCAGCAGCTTAGGAAACCTCAGGGGCTACGAGCAGTACTTC. Amino acids: CASSLGNLRGYEQYF.

V usage is TRBV4-1 and J usage is TRBJ1-5; D gene ambiguous. Deletions cut 3 bases from V and 3 bases from J, with 9 bases between. Germline V gene data show CDR1 as MGHRA and CDR2 as YSYEKL. The CDR3 totals 14 residues. The CDR3 sequence is CASSQTGDNQPQHF. The CDR3 nucleotides read TGCGCCAGCAGCCAGACTGGTGACAATCAGCCCCAGCATTTT.

The chain employs TRBV2 and TRBJ2-7; no clear D. Germline V gene data show CDR1 as SNHLY and CDR2 as FYNNEI. V dropped 6 bases and J dropped 2 bases, with 11 bases sitting between them. The CDR3 contains 13 residues. The CDR3 region has the DNA TGTGCCAGCAGAACTCTAAAAACCTACGAGCAGTACTTC. It encodes CASRTLKTYEQYF. Using reference TRBV2 and TRBJ2-7 for the parts outside the CDR3, the full variable domain is EPEVTQTPSHQVTQMGQEVILRCVPISNHLYFYWYRQILGQKVEFLVSFYNNEISEKSEIFDDQFSVERPDGSNFTLKIRSTKLEDSAMYFCASRTLKTYEQYFGPGTRLTVT.

This chain joins TRBV10-3 and TRBJ1-3; tentative D call: TRBD1 (6 bases). The ends were cut back, 6 bases at V and 2 bases at J, with 20 bases in the middle. The CDR3 is made up of 17 amino acids. Germline V gives CDR1 ENHRY, CDR2 SYGVKD. The CDR3: CAISGLGGQRAGNTIYF. Here the CDR3 DNA reads TGTGCCATCAGCGGTCTGGGGGGGCAGAGGGCTGGAAACACCATATATTTT.

CDR3 sequence reads: CASSRSNEQFF. CDR3 nucleotide sequence: TGTGCCAGCAGCCGCAGCAATGAGCAGTTCTTC. This chain joins TRBV7-8 and TRBJ2-1; D not resolved. The CDR3 is 11 amino acids. The germline CDR1 and CDR2 sequences are SGHVS and FQNEAQ. V lost 5 bases and J lost 6, with 5 bases in between.

This chain links TRBV4-1 with TRBJ2-7, with 11 bases identical to TRBD2. The CDR3 runs to 19 residues. V shed 1 base, J shed 5 bases, and the junction held 16 bases outside the gene matches. Germline CDR1 reads MGHRA; CDR2 reads YSYEKL. CDR3 loop: CASSQASPGLAGPLNEQYF. CDR3 DNA sequence: TGCGCCAGCAGCCAAGCCTCCCCCGGACTAGCGGGTCCTCTGAACGAGCAGTACTTC.

This chain joins TRBV2 and TRBJ1-5; TRBD1 is a possible D gene (6 bases). V lost 5 bases, J lost 4 bases, and 6 bases lay in between. Looked up from germline, CDR1 is SNHLY and CDR2 is FYNNEI. This CDR3 is built from 12 residues. The CDR3 here is CASSQGNQPQHF. Written as DNA, the CDR3 is TGTGCCAGCAGTCAGGGGAATCAGCCCCAGCATTTT.

The genes are TRBV28 and TRBJ1-1; TRBD1 matches 12 bases. CDR1 is MDHEN and CDR2 is SYDVKM in the germline V gene. The CDR3 totals 13 residues. The junction had 5 bases not matched to a gene; V was cut back by 6 bases and J by 9 bases. CDR3 coding DNA: TGTGCCAGCAGGGAGGGACAGGGGGCAAAAGCTTTCTTT. It yields the protein CASREGQGAKAFF.

The CDR3 nucleotides read TGCAGCGTTGATTGGACAGGGGGAACGAACACTGAAGCTTTCTTT. Translating it yields CSVDWTGGTNTEAFF. The chain is built from TRBV29-1 and TRBJ1-1; 10 bases line up with TRBD1. With V trimmed by 3 bases and J by 1 base, 5 bases remained unmatched. CDR1 is SQVTM, CDR2 ANQGSEA, per germline. The CDR3 has 15 amino acids.